The 21 T cell receptor beta chains listed next were all sequenced from one sample in a study of cytomegalovirus exposure and HLA in healthy donors. 13 Jbeta primers and 60 Vbeta primers were used for the PCR. Clones were sequenced by immunoSEQ multiplex PCR, and TCRdb holds only the in-frame ones, with some missing. The table records about 170,000 clones, about four fifths of them present only once. The sequenced material came from PBMCs. The receptor set was obtained from a male donor in good health and CMV-seronegative.

The chain employs TRBV19 and TRBJ1-1; D not certain. The CDR3 has 15 residues. Trimming removed 3 bases from V and 4 bases from J, with 15 bases in between. From germline, CDR1 is LNHDA and CDR2 SQIVND (reference sequence). The CDR3 DNA sequence: TGTGCCAGTAGTATGGTAGGAGGGCGCATCACTGAAGCTTTCTTT. The encoded protein is CASSMVGGRITEAFF. The variable domain in full, with the rest retrieved from reference TRBV19 and TRBJ1-1, is DGGITQSPKYLFRKEGQNVTLSCEQNLNHDAMYWYRQDPGQGLRLIYYSQIVNDFQKGDIAEGYSVSREKKESFPLTVTSAQKNPTAFYLCASSMVGGRITEAFFGQGTRLTVV.

The chain links TRBV28 to TRBJ1-1; 7 bases are a match to TRBD1. The ends lost 4 bases at V and 5 bases at J; junction bases unmatched: 4. The germline gives CDR1 MDHEN, CDR2 SYDVKM. The CDR3 totals 13 residues. The CDR3 nucleotides are TGTGCCAGCAGTTCCCGGACAGGTACTGAAGCTTTCTTT. Residues: CASSSRTGTEAFF.

The chain joins TRBV12-1 to TRBJ2-7; no DNA check was done on the table's D call, TRBD2. TRBV12-1 is an annotated pseudogene. The CDR3 covers 18 residues. The CDR3 DNA is TGTGCCAGCAGCCCCCGTTGGGGCGGGAGAAATCGCCTGGACGAGCAGTACTTC. It specifies CASSPRWGGRNRLDEQYF.

The chain recombines TRBV7-8 with TRBJ2-7, with 7 nucleotides matching TRBD1. Germline values: CDR1 SGHVS, CDR2 FQNEAQ. Trimming cost V 5 bases and J 0 bases; bases outside gene matches: 7. CDR3 length: 15 residues. Here the CDR3 reads CASSPTGTSSYEQYF. The CDR3 coding sequence is TGTGCCAGCAGCCCGACAGGGACCAGCTCCTACGAGCAGTACTTC.

V is TRBV15 and J is TRBJ1-6, with TRBD1 as a possible D gene (5 bases). Per germline, CDR1 LNHNV and CDR2 YYDKDF (reference sequence). CDR3 length equals 18 residues. Between the trimmed V and J ends, which lost 3 bases and 5 bases, there was a span of 20 bases. CDR3 sequence (DNA): TGTGCCACCAGCAGGGCCCCCCTGGGGCCAGGCGATAATTCACCCCTCCACTTT. This sequence encodes CATSRAPLGPGDNSPLHF.

This chain uses TRBV7-9 with TRBJ2-5; D gene unclear. Trimming removed 4 bases from V and 5 bases from J, with 14 bases in between. Germline V gives CDR1 SEHNR, CDR2 FQNEAQ (reference sequence). There are 14 residues in the CDR3. DNA for the CDR3: TGTGCCAGCAGCTCCTCCGCGGTTGGGGAGACCCAGTACTTC. Residues: CASSSSAVGETQYF.

V and J are TRBV5-6 and TRBJ2-3; 8 bases line up with TRBD1. The CDR3 has 14 amino acids. Germline-derived CDR1 and CDR2 are SGHDT and YYEEEE. V dropped 1 base and J dropped 2; count of bases not matched to a gene: 0. The CDR3 spells CASSLQGATDTQYF. CDR3 nucleotides: TGTGCCAGCAGCTTGCAGGGGGCCACAGATACGCAGTATTTT.

V is TRBV6-6 and J is TRBJ2-7; 12 bases align to TRBD2. Germline CDR1 is MNHNY and CDR2 is SVGAGI (reference sequence). This CDR3 region has 15 residues. The junction had 1 base not matched to a gene; V was cut back by 0 bases and J by 4 bases. CDR3 coding DNA: TGTGCCAGCAGTTACTCGACTAGCGGGAGTTACGAGCAGTACTTC. Protein product: CASSYSTSGSYEQYF.

The chain is built from TRBV27 and TRBJ1-2, with 7 bases aligning to TRBD1. There are 14 residues in the CDR3. CDR1 and CDR2 from the germline V gene are MNHEY and SMNVEV (reference sequence). The ends lost 5 bases at V and 4 bases at J; junction bases unmatched: 7. CDR3 protein: CASSTRDRTYGYTF. As DNA, the CDR3 is TGTGCCAGCAGTACCCGGGACAGAACCTATGGCTACACCTTC.

The chain is built from TRBV5-1 and TRBJ2-3; 10 nucleotides agree with TRBD2. CDR3 size: 18 residues. CDR1 SGHRS and CDR2 YFSETQ come from the germline V gene. V shed 0 bases, J shed 0 bases, and the junction held 7 bases outside the gene matches. The CDR3 DNA reads as TGCGCCAGCAGCTTGGAATTAGCGGGGGGATCTAGCACAGATACGCAGTATTTT. Protein sequence: CASSLELAGGSSTDTQYF.

V usage is TRBV29-1 and J usage is TRBJ2-1, with 9 bases aligning to TRBD2. This CDR3 contains 14 residues. After removal of 4 bases from V and 6 bases from J, the junction contained 7 bases not matched to a gene. Germline V gene sequence: CDR1 SQVTM, CDR2 ANQGSEA. The CDR3 nucleotides read TGCAGCGTTGTTGCGGGGGGGGCTGGCAATGAGCAGTTCTTC. It codes for CSVVAGGAGNEQFF.

This clone was seen more than once but under ten times. The DNA of the CDR3 is TGTGCCAGCAGCTTAGTGGCAGGGGGCGTAGATCAGCCCCAGCATTTT. Amino acid sequence: CASSLVAGGVDQPQHF. This chain connects TRBV7-2 to TRBJ1-5; 8 bases fit TRBD1. V was pared by 1 base and J by 5 bases, with 7 bases of the junction left unmatched. The CDR3 contains 16 residues. The germline V gene has CDR1 SGHTA and CDR2 FQGNSA.

The CDR3 region has the DNA TGTGCCAGCAGCATTGGGACAGGGTCCTACGAGCAGTACTTC. This gives the protein CASSIGTGSYEQYF. V gene TRBV9 combines with J gene TRBJ2-7, with TRBD1 matching 9 bases. The CDR3 is 14 residues long. Losses at the gene ends were 4 bases for V and 1 base for J; bases not matched to a gene: 3. The germline CDR1 and CDR2 sequences are SGDLS and YYNGEE.

The rearrangement uses TRBV10-3 and TRBJ2-3, with D possibly matching TRBD1 (5 bases). Deletions cut 3 bases from V and 2 bases from J, with 15 bases between. Per the germline V gene, CDR1 is ENHRY and CDR2 is SYGVKD. The CDR3 has 16 amino acids. The CDR3 sequence is CAISDRSDSYTDTQYF. The CDR3 coding sequence is TGTGCCATCAGTGATCGGTCCGACAGCTACACAGATACGCAGTATTTT.

The V gene is TRBV5-6, the J gene TRBJ1-5, with a possible D match to TRBD1 (5 bases). Trimming stripped 4 bases from V and 4 bases from J, with 12 bases between. The CDR3 is 14 amino acids. Looked up from germline, CDR1 is SGHDT and CDR2 is YYEEEE. This CDR3 is CASSMGHGNQPQHF. The CDR3 region has the DNA TGTGCCAGCAGCATGGGGCACGGGAATCAGCCCCAGCATTTT.

V gene TRBV18 combines with J gene TRBJ1-2; TRBD1 matches at 7 bases. J was trimmed by 13 bases and V by 6 bases; bases with no gene match: 23. The CDR3 has 16 residues. From germline, CDR1 is KGHSH and CDR2 LQKENI. The CDR3, as DNA: TGTGCCAGCTCCCTAGGGGGCACGGACAGGAAGAGTGGAGGCACCTTC. Residues: CASSLGGTDRKSGGTF.

The V call is TRBV7-8, the J call TRBJ2-4; weak D call: TRBD1 (7 bases). The V end lost 0 bases, the J end lost 3 bases, and 15 bases lay between the germline ends. There are 17 residues in the CDR3. Germline-derived CDR1 and CDR2 are SGHVS and FQNEAQ. In nucleotides, the CDR3 is TGTGCCAGCAGCTTAGCATCAGGGGGGCTGGGCAAAAACATTCAGTACTTC. It translates to CASSLASGGLGKNIQYF.

The rearrangement links TRBV5-4 to TRBJ2-3, with 9 bases matching TRBD1. CDR3 length: 16 residues. Trimming cost V 6 bases and J 0 bases; bases outside gene matches: 8. CDR1 and CDR2 from the germline V gene are SGHNT and YYREEE (reference sequence). CDR3 coding DNA: TGTGCCAGCATACCGGACGGGACAGGGAGCACAGATACGCAGTATTTT. Protein sequence: CASIPDGTGSTDTQYF.

This rearrangement joins TRBV28 to TRBJ1-2; no definite D call. Germline V CDR1 and CDR2: MDHEN, SYDVKM. The CDR3 has 11 residues. The ends were cut back, 7 bases at V and 2 bases at J, with 5 bases in the middle. This chain's CDR3 is CASNQNYGYTF. The CDR3 coding sequence is TGTGCCAGCAACCAGAACTATGGCTACACCTTC.

The chain has TRBV6-1 and TRBJ2-3; TRBD2 might be the D (6 bases). V was clipped by 11 bases and J by 2 bases, with 14 bases between them. The germline V gene encodes CDR1 MNHNS and CDR2 SASEGT. The CDR3 runs 13 residues. CDR3 nucleotides: TGTGCCGGACAAAAGGGACTCACAGATACGCAGTATTTT. The encoded protein is CAGQKGLTDTQYF.

This sequence joins TRBV5-1 and TRBJ2-5; a weak D match, TRBD2 (6 bases). Trimming cost V 3 bases and J 3 bases, with 9 bases left between them. This CDR3 has 13 residues. Germline V lookup: CDR1 SGHRS, CDR2 YFSETQ. CDR3 residues: CASSSTSEETQYF. The CDR3 DNA reads as TGCGCCAGCAGCTCGACTAGTGAAGAGACCCAGTACTTC.